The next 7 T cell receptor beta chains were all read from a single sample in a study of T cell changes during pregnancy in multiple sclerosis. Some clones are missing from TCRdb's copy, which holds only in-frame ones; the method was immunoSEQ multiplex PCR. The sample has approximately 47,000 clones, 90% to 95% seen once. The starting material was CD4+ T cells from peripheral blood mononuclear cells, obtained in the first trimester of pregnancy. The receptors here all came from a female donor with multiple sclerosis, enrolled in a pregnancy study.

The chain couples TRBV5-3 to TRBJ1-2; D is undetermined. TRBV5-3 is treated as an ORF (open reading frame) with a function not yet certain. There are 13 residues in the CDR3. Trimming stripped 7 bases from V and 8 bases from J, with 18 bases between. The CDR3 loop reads CARQASAGGGYTF. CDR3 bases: TGTGCCAGACAGGCGTCGGCTGGTGGGGGCTACACCTTC.

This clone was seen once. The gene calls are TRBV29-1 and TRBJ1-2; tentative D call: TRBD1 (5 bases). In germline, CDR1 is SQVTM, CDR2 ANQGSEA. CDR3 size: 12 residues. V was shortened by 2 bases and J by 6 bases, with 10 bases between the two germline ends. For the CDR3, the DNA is TGCAGCGTTGAACAGCCGGGGGATGGCTACACCTTC. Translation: CSVEQPGDGYTF.

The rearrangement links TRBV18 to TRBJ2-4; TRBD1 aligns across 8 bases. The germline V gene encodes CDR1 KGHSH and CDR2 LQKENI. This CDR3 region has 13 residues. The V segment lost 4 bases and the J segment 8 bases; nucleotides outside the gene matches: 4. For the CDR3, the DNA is TGTGCCAGCTCACGTGACAGGGGAGACATTCAGTACTTC. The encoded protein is CASSRDRGDIQYF.

DNA for the CDR3: TGTGCCAGCTCACGTACTAGCGGTTTCCAAGAGACCCAGTACTTC. It yields the protein CASSRTSGFQETQYF. The chain links TRBV18 to TRBJ2-5, with 8 bases identical to TRBD2. The CDR3 sequence is 15 residues long. V lost 4 bases and J lost 1; bases outside the gene matches: 5. CDR1 and CDR2 from the germline V gene are KGHSH and LQKENI.

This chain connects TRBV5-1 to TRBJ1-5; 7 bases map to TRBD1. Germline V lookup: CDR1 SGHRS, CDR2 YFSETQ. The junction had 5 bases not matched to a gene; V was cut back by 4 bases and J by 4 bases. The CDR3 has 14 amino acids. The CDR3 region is CASSLGDRNQPQHF. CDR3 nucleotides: TGCGCCAGCAGCCTTGGGGACAGAAATCAGCCCCAGCATTTT.

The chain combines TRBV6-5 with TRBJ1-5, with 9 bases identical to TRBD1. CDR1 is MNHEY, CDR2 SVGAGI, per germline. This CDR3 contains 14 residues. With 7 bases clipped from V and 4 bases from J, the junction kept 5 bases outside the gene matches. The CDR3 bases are TGTGCCAGCACCCCGGACAGGGGTAATCAGCCCCAGCATTTT. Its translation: CASTPDRGNQPQHF.

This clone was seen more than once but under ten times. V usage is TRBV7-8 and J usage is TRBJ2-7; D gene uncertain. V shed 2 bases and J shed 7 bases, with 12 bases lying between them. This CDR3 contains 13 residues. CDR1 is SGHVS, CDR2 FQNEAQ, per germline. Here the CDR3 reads CASSLQEPGEQYF. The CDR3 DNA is TGTGCCAGCAGCTTACAAGAACCCGGGGAGCAGTACTTC.